This TCR beta chain was obtained from a study of OX40 agonist ivuxolimab in advanced cancers. The overall study: Partial responses were observed in three patients, of whom one had hepatocellular carcinoma and two had cutaneous melanoma. Study-level findings and limits: Among T cells, CD8+ cells averaged more expanded clones than CD4+ cells.

Regarding this clone: Antigen specificity is unknown.

With 1 base clipped from V and 1 base from J, the junction kept 4 bases outside the gene matches. Per the germline V gene, CDR1 is SGHDT and CDR2 is YYEEEE. The CDR3 runs 15 residues. The data were produced by immunoSEQ multiplex PCR, yet TCRdb's version contains in-frame clones alone and is incomplete. The sample contains about 80,000 clones, about 93% of which appear only once. Autoimmune disease history or systemic immunosuppression led to patient exclusion. The chain has TRBV5-6 and TRBJ2-7; 8 bases line up with TRBD2. The starting material was CD4+ or CD8+ T cells sorted from blood, obtained in a trial of the OX40 agonist ivuxolimab. The clonotype originates from an adult with an advanced solid tumor such as melanoma, head and neck, liver or kidney cancer. The CDR3, as DNA: TGTGCCAGCAGCTTGATGCTAGCGGGTTCCTACGAGCAGTACTTC. Its protein is CASSLMLAGSYEQYF.